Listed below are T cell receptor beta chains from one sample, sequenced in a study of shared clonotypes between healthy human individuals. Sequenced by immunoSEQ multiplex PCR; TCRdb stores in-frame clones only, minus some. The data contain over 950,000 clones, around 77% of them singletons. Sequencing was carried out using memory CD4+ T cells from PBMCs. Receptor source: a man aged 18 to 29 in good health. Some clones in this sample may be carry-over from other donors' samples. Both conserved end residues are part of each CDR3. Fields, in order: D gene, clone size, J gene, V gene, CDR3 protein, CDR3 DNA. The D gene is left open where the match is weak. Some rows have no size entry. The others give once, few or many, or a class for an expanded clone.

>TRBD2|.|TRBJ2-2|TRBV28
CASRSGLAVPTGELFF
TGTGCCAGCAGATCGGGACTAGCGGTGCCGACCGGGGAGCTGTTTTTT
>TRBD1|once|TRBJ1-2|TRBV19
CASSLTGFGYTF
TGTGCCAGTAGTTTGACAGGGTTTGGCTACACCTTC
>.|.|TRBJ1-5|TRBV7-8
CASSPREGQPQHF
TGTGCCAGCAGCCCCAGGGAAGGGCAGCCCCAGCATTTT
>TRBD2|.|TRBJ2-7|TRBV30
CAWSGGGYEQYF
TGTGCCTGGAGTGGGGGGGGCTACGAGCAGTACTTC
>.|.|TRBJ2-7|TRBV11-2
CASSRPEGGREQYF
TGTGCCAGCAGCCGCCCCGAGGGGGGACGCGAGCAGTACTTC
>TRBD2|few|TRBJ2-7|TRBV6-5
CASSQRLASDEQYF
TGTGCCAGCAGTCAACGACTAGCGAGCGACGAGCAGTACTTC
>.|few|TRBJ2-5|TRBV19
CASSMGGPQETQYF
TGTGCCAGTAGTATGGGGGGCCCGCAAGAGACCCAGTACTTC
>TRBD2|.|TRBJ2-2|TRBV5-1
CASTPRTSGRGSGELFF
TGCGCCAGCACGCCGAGGACTAGCGGGAGGGGATCCGGGGAGCTGTTTTTT
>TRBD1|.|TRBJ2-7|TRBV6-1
CASSEGGAGTGVREQYF
TGTGCCAGCAGTGAAGGTGGGGCCGGGACAGGGGTTCGCGAGCAGTACTTC
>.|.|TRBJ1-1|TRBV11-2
CASSFRGYATEAFF
TGTGCCAGCAGCTTTCGAGGGTATGCCACTGAAGCTTTCTTT
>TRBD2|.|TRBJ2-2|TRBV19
CASSILSGRNTGELFF
TGTGCCAGTAGTATTTTGAGCGGGAGAAACACCGGGGAGCTGTTTTTT
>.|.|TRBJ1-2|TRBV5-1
CASSLAGRGGYTF
TGCGCCAGCAGCTTGGCCGGGCGGGGTGGCTACACCTTC
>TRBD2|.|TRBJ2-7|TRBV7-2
CASSFKPGLAASYEQYF
TGTGCCAGCAGCTTTAAACCGGGACTAGCGGCCTCCTACGAGCAGTACTTC
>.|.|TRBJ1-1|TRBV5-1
CASKRTVNTEAFF
TGCGCCAGCAAAAGGACCGTGAACACTGAAGCTTTCTTT
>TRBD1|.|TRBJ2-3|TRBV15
CATSRSGQGTDTQYF
TGTGCCACCAGCAGGTCTGGACAGGGCACAGATACGCAGTATTTT
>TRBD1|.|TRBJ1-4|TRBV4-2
CASSQDVQGAIAKLFF
TGTGCCAGCAGCCAAGATGTACAGGGGGCGATCGCAAAACTGTTTTTT
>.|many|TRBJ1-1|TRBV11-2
CASTTPWDEAFF
TGTGCCAGCACCACCCCTTGGGATGAAGCTTTCTTT
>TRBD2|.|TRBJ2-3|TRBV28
CASSFWGLLAGGGTDTQYF
TGTGCCAGCAGTTTTTGGGGGCTTCTAGCGGGAGGTGGCACAGATACGCAGTATTTT
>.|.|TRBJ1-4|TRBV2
CASSEALRNEKLFF
TGTGCCAGCAGTGAAGCACTCAGGAATGAAAAACTGTTTTTT
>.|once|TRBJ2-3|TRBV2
CASSERRSDTQYF
TGTGCCAGCAGTGAGCGCAGGTCGGATACGCAGTATTTT
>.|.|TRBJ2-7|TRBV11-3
CASSLEPGEQYF
TGTGCCAGCAGCTTAGAGCCGGGCGAGCAGTACTTC
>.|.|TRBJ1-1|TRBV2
CASSVETNTEAFF
TGTGCCAGCAGTGTGGAGACCAACACTGAAGCTTTCTTT
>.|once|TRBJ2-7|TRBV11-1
CASSRTVAYEQYF
TGTGCCAGCAGCCGGACAGTAGCCTACGAGCAGTACTTC
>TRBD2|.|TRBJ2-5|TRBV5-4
CASSLGLAGGGKETQYF
TGTGCCAGCAGCCTGGGACTAGCGGGAGGGGGGAAAGAGACCCAGTACTTC
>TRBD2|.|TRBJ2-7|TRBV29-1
CSVVWLAGATSSYEQYF
TGCAGCGTTGTTTGGCTAGCGGGAGCGACCAGCTCCTACGAGCAGTACTTC
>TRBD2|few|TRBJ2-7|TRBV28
CASSPPGLAVYEQYF
TGTGCCAGCAGTCCCCCCGGTCTAGCGGTGTACGAGCAGTACTTC
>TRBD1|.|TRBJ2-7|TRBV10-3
CAISEPGQGAPGRYEQYF
TGTGCCATCAGTGAACCCGGACAGGGGGCCCCTGGGAGATACGAGCAGTACTTC
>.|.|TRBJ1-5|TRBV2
CASSTIGGGQPQHF
TGTGCCAGCAGCACCATCGGGGGTGGACAGCCCCAGCATTTT
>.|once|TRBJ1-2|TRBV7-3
CASSLEGPPSGYTF
TGTGCCAGCAGCTTAGAGGGCCCACCGAGTGGCTACACCTTC
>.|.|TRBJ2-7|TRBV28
CASTVTGVGTSAAYEQYF
TGTGCCAGCACCGTGACAGGGGTCGGCACTAGCGCTGCCTACGAGCAGTACTTC
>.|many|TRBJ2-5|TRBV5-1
CASSRADLGETQYF
TGCGCCAGCAGCAGGGCCGACCTAGGGGAGACCCAGTACTTC
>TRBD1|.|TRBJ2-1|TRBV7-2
CASSLWGLEDRDSGSEQFF
TGTGCCAGCAGCTTATGGGGCCTGGAGGACAGGGATAGCGGTAGTGAGCAGTTCTTC
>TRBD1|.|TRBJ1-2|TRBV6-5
CASSTGAGYGYTF
TGTGCCAGCAGTACAGGGGCTGGCTATGGCTACACCTTC
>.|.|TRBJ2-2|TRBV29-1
CSVPRTGTGELFF
TGCAGCGTTCCCCGGACGGGTACCGGGGAGCTGTTTTTT
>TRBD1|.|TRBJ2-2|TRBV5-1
CASSFTGAPGTGELFF
TGCGCCAGCAGCTTTACAGGGGCCCCTGGGACCGGGGAGCTGTTTTTT
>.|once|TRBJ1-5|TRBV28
CASTSPGGGNQPQHF
TGTGCCAGCACCTCGCCGGGGGGGGGTAATCAGCCCCAGCATTTT
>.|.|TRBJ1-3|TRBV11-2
CASSLAASGIWGNTIYF
TGTGCCAGCAGCTTAGCGGCGTCAGGGATATGGGGAAACACCATATATTTT
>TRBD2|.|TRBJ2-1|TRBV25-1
CASSPSGAHNEQFF
TGTGCCAGCAGTCCTAGCGGGGCCCACAATGAGCAGTTCTTC
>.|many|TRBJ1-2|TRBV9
CASSASGTVYGYTF
TGTGCCAGCAGCGCCTCCGGGACGGTCTATGGCTACACCTTC
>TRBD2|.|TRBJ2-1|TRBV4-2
CASSQDYRTSGNEQFF
TGTGCCAGCAGCCAAGATTACCGGACTAGCGGTAATGAGCAGTTCTTC
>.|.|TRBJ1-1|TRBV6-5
CASTDRRKNTEAFF
TGTGCCAGCACCGACAGGAGAAAGAACACTGAAGCTTTCTTT
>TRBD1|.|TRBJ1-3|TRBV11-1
CASSQNRGDSGNTIYF
TGTGCCAGCAGCCAGAACAGGGGGGACTCTGGAAACACCATATATTTT
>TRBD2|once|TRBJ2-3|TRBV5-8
CASRLGLAVGDTQYF
TGTGCCAGCAGGCTGGGACTAGCGGTGGGAGATACGCAGTATTTT
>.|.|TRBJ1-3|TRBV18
CASSPQAGLSGNTIYF
TGTGCCAGCTCACCACAGGCAGGACTCTCTGGAAACACCATATATTTT
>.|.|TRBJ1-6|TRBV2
CASSETGDSPLHF
TGTGCCAGCAGTGAAACCGGGGATTCACCCCTCCACTTT
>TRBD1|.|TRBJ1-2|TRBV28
CASSSGGSYGYTF
TGTGCCAGCAGTTCAGGGGGCAGCTATGGCTACACCTTC
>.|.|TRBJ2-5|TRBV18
CASSPSTKAWETQYF
TGTGCCAGCTCACCCTCGACAAAGGCATGGGAGACCCAGTACTTC
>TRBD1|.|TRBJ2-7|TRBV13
CASSLNTRQGWSYEQYF
TGTGCCAGCAGCCTGAACACTCGACAGGGATGGTCCTACGAGCAGTACTTC
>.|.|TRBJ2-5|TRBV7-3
CASSPGWPQETQYF
TGTGCCAGCAGCCCCGGGTGGCCGCAAGAGACCCAGTACTTC
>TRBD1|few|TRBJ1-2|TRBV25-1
CASSESDRENGYTF
TGTGCCAGCAGTGAATCCGACAGGGAGAATGGCTACACCTTC